This section outlines one T cell receptor beta chain sequence together with its context. Survey-level TCR beta sequencing used the immunoSEQ assay. Data came from immunoSEQ multiplex PCR; TCRdb stores just in-frame clones and leaves some out. Of tens of thousands of clones listed, approximately 93% are singletons. CDR1 is SQVTM and CDR2 is ANQGSEA in the germline V gene. The CDR3 sequence is 12 residues long. Unmatched junction bases numbered 4, after V lost 6 bases and J lost 5 bases. The sample comprised PBMCs. The chain employs TRBV29-1 and TRBJ2-3; TRBD1 aligns across 8 bases. The clonotype comes from a man aged 35 to 55 with rheumatoid arthritis. In DNA, the CDR3 is TGCAGCGTGGGGGACAGGCAAGATACGCAGTATTTT. Encoded protein: CSVGDRQDTQYF.